The 9 T cell receptor beta chains below all came from one sample that was sequenced in a study of blood T cell repertoires in COVID-19. Only in-frame clones appear in the TCRdb table, and some are missing; sequencing was by immunoSEQ multiplex PCR. The sample includes some 200,000 clones, 86% seen only once; the top ten take roughly 3.3%. The specimen was peripheral blood. Receptor source: a man aged 65 to 79 with acute or convalescent COVID-19.

The rearrangement links TRBV28 to TRBJ1-4; D is ambiguous. Deletions cut 6 bases from V and 3 bases from J, with 8 bases between. This CDR3 is built from 13 residues. Germline assignment: CDR1 MDHEN and CDR2 SYDVKM. CDR3 nucleotides: TGTGCCAGCAGCGGTTATGCTAATGAAAAACTGTTTTTT. This encodes CASSGYANEKLFF.

With respect to this clone: The junction departs from germline at one end; a sequencing error may be responsible. This CDR3 is CASSSGTGNTRELFF. CDR3 DNA: TGTGCCAGCAGTTCCGGGACAGGGAACACCAGGGAGCTGTTTTTT. The chain combines TRBV5-5 with TRBJ2-2; TRBD1 agrees at 9 bases. The CDR3 runs to 15 residues. Germline values: CDR1 SGHKS, CDR2 YYEKEE (reference sequence). The complete variable domain, with remaining parts taken from reference TRBV5-5 and TRBJ2-2, reads DAGVTQSPTHLIKTRGQQVTLRCSPISGHKSVSWYQQVLGQGPQFIFQYYEKEERGRGNFPDRFSARQFPNYSSELNVNALLLGDSALYLCASSSGTGNTRELFFGEGSRLTVL.

This chain uses TRBV28 with TRBJ2-1, with 8 bases matching TRBD2. This CDR3 spans 16 amino acids. Germline lookup yields CDR1 MDHEN and CDR2 SYDVKM. V lost 5 bases, J lost 1 base, and 7 bases stayed unmatched. In nucleotides, the CDR3 is TGTGCCAGCAGTACCTTTAGCGGGAATTCCTACAATGAGCAGTTCTTC. It translates to CASSTFSGNSYNEQFF.

This clone appeared once. V gene TRBV6-5 combines with J gene TRBJ2-7; no reliable D call. Trimming shortened V by 6 bases and J by 3 bases, and 12 bases separated the two germline ends. The CDR3 has 13 residues. CDR1 is MNHEY and CDR2 is SVGAGI in the germline V gene. Here the CDR3 reads CASSRKEYYEQYF. The CDR3 nucleotides are TGTGCCAGCAGCCGTAAGGAGTACTACGAGCAGTACTTC.

This chain connects TRBV4-1 to TRBJ1-2; D ambiguous. CDR3 length: 14 amino acids. The germline V gene encodes CDR1 MGHRA and CDR2 YSYEKL. V lost 7 bases and J lost 0, with 12 bases in between. This CDR3 is CASTAQLANYGYTF. CDR3 sequence (DNA): TGCGCCAGCACGGCACAGTTAGCTAACTATGGCTACACCTTC.

This clone is medium-sized within its sample. The chain couples TRBV2 to TRBJ2-5; 11 bases are shared with TRBD2. Germline-derived CDR1 and CDR2 are SNHLY and FYNNEI. V trimming: 5 bases; J trimming: 2 bases; junction bases outside the gene matches: 4. The CDR3 is made up of 15 amino acids. The CDR3 sequence is CASSPRTSGQETQYF. Written as DNA, the CDR3 is TGTGCCAGCAGTCCAAGGACTAGCGGGCAAGAGACCCAGTACTTC.

The chain couples TRBV4-1 to TRBJ2-3; 12 bases are a match to TRBD2. The V and J ends lost 3 bases and 5 bases, in that order; junction bases with no gene match: 6. The CDR3 has 16 amino acids. In germline, CDR1 is MGHRA, CDR2 YSYEKL. The CDR3 spells CASSQELAGGGDTQYF. CDR3 sequence (DNA): TGCGCCAGCAGCCAGGAGCTAGCGGGAGGGGGAGATACGCAGTATTTT.

The rearrangement joins TRBV5-8 to TRBJ1-1; no definite D call. The CDR3 covers 16 residues. Germline-derived CDR1 and CDR2 are SGHTS and YDEGEE. Trimming stripped 0 bases from V and 0 bases from J, with 12 bases between. The CDR3 is CASSLVARYMNTEAFF. CDR3 DNA: TGTGCCAGCAGCTTGGTTGCCAGATACATGAACACTGAAGCTTTCTTT.

This sequence joins TRBV30 and TRBJ2-3; 11 nucleotides agree with TRBD1. Germline V gene data show CDR1 as GTSNPN and CDR2 as SVGIG (reference sequence). J was trimmed by 2 bases and V by 0 bases; bases with no gene match: 4. The CDR3 covers 16 residues. CDR3 loop: CAWSVGQGGTTDTQYF. CDR3 sequence (DNA): TGTGCCTGGAGTGTGGGACAGGGGGGGACCACAGATACGCAGTATTTT.